This T cell receptor beta chain was identified during a study of blood T cell repertoires in COVID-19. The CDR3 runs 15 residues. V was clipped by 6 bases and J by 3 bases; unmatched bases: 11. Germline assignment: CDR1 MDHEN and CDR2 SYDVKM. Produced via immunoSEQ multiplex PCR; TCRdb's table is partial and in-frame only. The sample shows tens of thousands of clones, approximately 84% of them seen only once. The chain has TRBV28 and TRBJ2-7; 7 nucleotides line up with TRBD1. This sequence was found in a man in his 70s with acute or convalescent COVID-19. The sample was peripheral blood. The CDR3 DNA follows: TGTGCCAGCAGACTCCGGACAGGAAGGCGCTACGAGCAGTACTTC. Translating gives CASRLRTGRRYEQYF.